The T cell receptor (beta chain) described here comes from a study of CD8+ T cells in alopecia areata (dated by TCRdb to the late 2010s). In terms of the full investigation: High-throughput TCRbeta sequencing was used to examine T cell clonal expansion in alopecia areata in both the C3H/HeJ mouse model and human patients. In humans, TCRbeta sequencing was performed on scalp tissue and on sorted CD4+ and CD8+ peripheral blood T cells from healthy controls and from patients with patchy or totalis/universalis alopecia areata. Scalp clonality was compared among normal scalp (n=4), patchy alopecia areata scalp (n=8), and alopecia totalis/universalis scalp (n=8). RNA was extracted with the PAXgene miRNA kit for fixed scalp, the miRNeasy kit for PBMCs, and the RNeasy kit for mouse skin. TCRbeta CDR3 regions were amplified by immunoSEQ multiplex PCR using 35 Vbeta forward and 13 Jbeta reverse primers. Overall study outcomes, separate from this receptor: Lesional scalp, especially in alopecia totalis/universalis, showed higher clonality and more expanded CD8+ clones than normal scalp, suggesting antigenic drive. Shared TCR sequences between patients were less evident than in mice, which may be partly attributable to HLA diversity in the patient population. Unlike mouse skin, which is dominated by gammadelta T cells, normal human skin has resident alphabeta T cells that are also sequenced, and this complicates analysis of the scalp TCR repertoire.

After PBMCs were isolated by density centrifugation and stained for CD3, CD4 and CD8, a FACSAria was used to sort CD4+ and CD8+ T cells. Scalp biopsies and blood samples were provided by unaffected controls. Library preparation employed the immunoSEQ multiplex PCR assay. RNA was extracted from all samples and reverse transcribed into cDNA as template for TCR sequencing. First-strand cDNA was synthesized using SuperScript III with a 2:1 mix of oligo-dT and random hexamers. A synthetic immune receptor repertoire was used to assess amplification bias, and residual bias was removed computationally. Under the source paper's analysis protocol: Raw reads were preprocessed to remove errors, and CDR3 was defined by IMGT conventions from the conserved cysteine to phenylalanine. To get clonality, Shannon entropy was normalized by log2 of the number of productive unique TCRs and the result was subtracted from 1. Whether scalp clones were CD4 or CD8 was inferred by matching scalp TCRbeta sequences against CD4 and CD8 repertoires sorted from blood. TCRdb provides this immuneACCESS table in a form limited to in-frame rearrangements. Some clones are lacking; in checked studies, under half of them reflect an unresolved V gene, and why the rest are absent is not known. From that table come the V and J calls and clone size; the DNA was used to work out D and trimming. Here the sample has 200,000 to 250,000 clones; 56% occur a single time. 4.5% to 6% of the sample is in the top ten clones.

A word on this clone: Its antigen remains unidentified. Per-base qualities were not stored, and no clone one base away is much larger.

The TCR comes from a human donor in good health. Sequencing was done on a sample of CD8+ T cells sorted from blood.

The DNA sequence is TGTGCCAGCTCACCCCGTTCCGGGACAGGGGGCGAAGAGCAGTACTTC. This yields the protein CASSPRSGTGGEEQYF. The chain is encoded by TRBV18 joined to TRBJ2-7; 12 of the junction bases match TRBD1. For CDR1 and CDR2, the germline V gene lists KGHSH and LQKENI. Germline trimming amounts to 3 bases on V and 7 bases on J, with 10 as the count of junction bases outside the gene matches. From its cysteine to its phenylalanine, the CDR3 spans 16 amino acids. Only the CDR3 part of the read is kept: 48 bases, read in frame from the first base.